One sample yielded the 29 T cell receptor beta chains listed below, sequenced in a study of T cell responses to AZD1222 COVID-19 vaccine (dated by TCRdb to the early 2020s). The sample's time point label, decoded: about 28 days (+/-7) after the second vaccine dose. Libraries were constructed by the immunoSEQ multiplex PCR assay. TCRdb's version of the immuneACCESS table is confined to in-frame rearrangements and falls short of the full clone set. An unresolved V gene accounts for under half of the shortfall where checked; the remainder is of unknown origin. The sample table records under 150,000 clones; around 90% of these occur just once. The top ten clones comprise just over 2.5% of the sample. The sample here was peripheral blood, taken 28 days after the second AZD1222 dose. These receptors originate from an adult who received the AZD1222 COVID-19 vaccine.

The chain recombines TRBV6-5 with TRBJ1-5; 9 bases align to TRBD1. Losses at the gene ends were 5 bases for V and 3 bases for J; bases not matched to a gene: 2. In germline, CDR1 is MNHEY, CDR2 SVGAGI. This CDR3 has 14 amino acids. CDR3 protein: CASSRTGVNQPQHF. The CDR3 nucleotides are TGTGCCAGCAGTAGGACAGGGGTCAATCAGCCCCAGCATTTT.

The J gene is TRBJ2-3, the V gene TRBV7-6; TRBD2 is a possible D gene (7 bases). V lost 5 bases to trimming and J lost 4 bases, with 19 bases between them. CDR1 and CDR2 from the germline V gene are SGHVS and FNYEAQ. There are 16 residues in the CDR3. CDR3: CASSLLGGGQSDTQYF. The CDR3 DNA is TGTGCCAGCAGCCTGTTGGGGGGGGGCCAGTCAGATACGCAGTATTTT.

The chain couples TRBV6-2 or TRBV6-3 to TRBJ2-3; D is uncertain. Trimming stripped 4 bases from V and 0 bases from J, with 14 bases between. Germline V CDR1 and CDR2: MNHEY, SVGEGT. The CDR3 sequence is 16 residues long. This chain's CDR3 is CASSWTFTLSTDTQYF. DNA of the CDR3: TGTGCCAGCAGTTGGACCTTTACCCTTAGCACAGATACGCAGTATTTT.

This clone was seen a single time. The chain combines TRBV20-1 with TRBJ2-7; D might be TRBD2 (5 bases). Looked up from germline, CDR1 is DFQATT and CDR2 is SNEGSKA (reference sequence). V shed 3 bases and J shed 0 bases, with 12 bases lying between them. This CDR3 contains 14 residues. CDR3 sequence reads: CSASPGSSSYEQYF. The CDR3 DNA sequence: TGCAGTGCTAGTCCGGGGTCCAGCTCCTACGAGCAGTACTTC.

The table lists this clone with a count of one. This rearrangement joins TRBV10-2 to TRBJ1-2; 7 bases are a match to TRBD1. The V gene end was trimmed by 2 bases and the J gene end by 4 bases; junction bases not matched to a gene: 7. The CDR3 totals 15 residues. CDR1 and CDR2 from the germline V gene are WSHSY and SAAADI. In nucleotides, the CDR3 is TGCGCCAGCAGTGAGAGGGCAGGGGGACTCTATGGCTACACCTTC. Its translation: CASSERAGGLYGYTF.

The V call is TRBV9, the J call TRBJ2-6; D gene ambiguous. Germline assignment: CDR1 SGDLS and CDR2 YYNGEE. Trimming shortened V by 3 bases and J by 4 bases, and 8 bases separated the two germline ends. This CDR3 comprises 14 residues. The CDR3 loop is CASSGVSGANVLTF. CDR3 bases: TGTGCCAGCAGCGGGGTTTCCGGGGCCAACGTCCTGACTTTC.

This chain joins TRBV6-2 or TRBV6-3 and TRBJ1-4; TRBD1 might be the D (5 bases). The germline CDR1 and CDR2 sequences are MNHEY and SVGEGT. This CDR3 spans 17 amino acids. Trimming removed 5 bases from V and 4 bases from J, with 20 bases in between. CDR3 sequence: CASSPHQQTALNEKLFF. The CDR3 coding sequence is TGTGCCAGCAGTCCCCACCAACAGACAGCCCTTAATGAAAAACTGTTTTTT.

The chain joins TRBV24-1 to TRBJ2-3; D possibly corresponds to TRBD1 (6 bases). V lost 4 bases and J lost 1, with 20 bases in between. CDR3 length equals 18 residues. CDR1 is KGHDR, CDR2 SFDVKD, per germline. The CDR3 DNA is TGTGCCACCAGTGACGCAGGGGCCAAAGGACTGGGCACAGATACGCAGTATTTT. Translated, it gives CATSDAGAKGLGTDTQYF.

This chain joins TRBV5-1 and TRBJ2-7; 7 bases are shared with TRBD1. Germline-derived CDR1 and CDR2 are SGHRS and YFSETQ. V lost 1 base, J lost 2 bases, and 3 bases stayed unmatched. The CDR3 extends over 14 amino acids. CDR3 loop: CASSLTGVTYEQYF. The CDR3 DNA reads TGCGCCAGCAGCTTGACAGGGGTCACCTACGAGCAGTACTTC. The variable domain in full, completed from reference TRBV5-1 and TRBJ2-7, reads KAGVTQTPRYLIKTRGQQVTLSCSPISGHRSVSWYQQTPGQGLQFLFEYFSETQRNKGNFPGRFSGRQFSNSRSEMNVSTLELGDSALYLCASSLTGVTYEQYFGPGTRLTVT.

This sequence joins TRBV3-1 (or the pseudogene TRBV3-2) and TRBJ2-3; 10 nucleotides agree with TRBD2. Germline-derived CDR1 and CDR2 are LGHDT and YNNKEL (reference sequence). The V gene end was trimmed by 1 base and the J gene end by 0 bases; junction bases not matched to a gene: 10. This CDR3 is built from 19 residues. This CDR3 is CASSQVEPGTSASTDTQYF. The DNA of the CDR3 is TGTGCCAGCAGCCAAGTAGAGCCCGGGACTAGCGCTAGCACAGATACGCAGTATTTT.

The chain links TRBV30 to TRBJ1-1; D gene unclear. CDR1 GTSNPN and CDR2 SVGIG come from the germline V gene (reference sequence). V was shortened by 8 bases and J by 0 bases, with 10 bases between the two germline ends. This CDR3 is 12 amino acids long. The CDR3 DNA follows: TGTGCCGTAGTCCAGCTGAACACTGAAGCTTTCTTT. Residues: CAVVQLNTEAFF.

This clone occurred once. The chain joins TRBV6-2 or TRBV6-3 to TRBJ2-4; 10 positions match TRBD2. Germline lookup yields CDR1 MNHEY and CDR2 SVGEGT. The CDR3 spans 17 residues. V lost 0 bases to trimming and J lost 4 bases; unmatched junction nucleotides: 6. The CDR3 protein is CASSYSISSGSKNIQYF. CDR3 bases: TGTGCCAGCAGTTACTCGATATCTAGCGGGAGTAAAAACATTCAGTACTTC.

This clone has just one count. The chain couples TRBV6-6 to TRBJ1-2; 8 bases fit TRBD1. Germline assignment: CDR1 MNHNY and CDR2 SVGAGI (reference sequence). The CDR3 is 16 amino acids. Trimming at V came to 5 bases and at J to 4 bases, leaving 12 bases not matched to a gene. CDR3 loop: CASSRQGRLTFYGYTF. CDR3 DNA sequence: TGTGCCAGCAGTCGACAGGGGCGCCTAACTTTCTATGGCTACACCTTC.

CDR3 in amino acids: CSAGAGSTGELFF. CDR3 bases: TGCAGTGCCGGAGCAGGGTCAACCGGGGAGCTGTTTTTT. The rearrangement links TRBV29-1 to TRBJ2-2; D might be TRBD1 (5 bases). The CDR3 is made up of 13 amino acids. CDR1 is SQVTM and CDR2 is ANQGSEA in the germline V gene.

This rearrangement joins TRBV12-3 or TRBV12-4 to TRBJ1-2, with D perhaps matching TRBD1 (5 bases). The CDR3 consists of 12 residues. With 7 bases removed from V and 5 bases from J, the gap between germline ends came to 11 bases. The CDR3 nucleotides read TGTGCCAGCACCGTGAAGGGGTATGGCTACACCTTC. Its protein product is CASTVKGYGYTF.

The J gene is TRBJ1-1, the V gene TRBV18; possibly TRBD1 for D (5 bases). The CDR3 is 15 residues long. The germline CDR1 and CDR2 sequences are KGHSH and LQKENI. Trimming removed 3 bases at V and 0 bases at J, with 11 bases between. CDR3 sequence reads: CASSPTGVLNTEAFF. In DNA, the CDR3 is TGTGCCAGCTCACCGACGGGGGTCCTGAACACTGAAGCTTTCTTT.

The chain has TRBV3-1 (or the pseudogene TRBV3-2) and TRBJ2-7, with 12 positions matching TRBD1. Trimming cost V 6 bases and J 3 bases; bases outside gene matches: 12. The germline V gene has CDR1 LGHDT and CDR2 YNNKEL (reference sequence). This CDR3 has 17 residues. CDR3 region: CASSDRDRGPFLYEQYF. The CDR3 region has the DNA TGTGCCAGCAGTGACAGGGACAGGGGGCCTTTCCTCTACGAGCAGTACTTC.

The chain couples TRBV7-8 to TRBJ2-7; no clear D gene. CDR1 is SGHVS and CDR2 is FQNEAQ in the germline V gene. V lost 5 bases, J lost 2 bases, and 7 bases lay in between. The length of the CDR3 is 12 residues. Here the CDR3 DNA reads TGTGCCAGCAGCCTCTCTACCTACGAGCAGTACTTC. Amino acid sequence: CASSLSTYEQYF. Together with reference TRBV7-8 and TRBJ2-7, the CDR3 gives the full variable domain: GAGVSQSPRYKVAKRGQDVALRCDPISGHVSLFWYQQALGQGPEFLTYFQNEAQLDKSGLPSDRFFAERPEGSVSTLKIQRTQQEDSAVYLCASSLSTYEQYFGPGTRLTVT.

The chain joins TRBV5-1 to TRBJ1-1; D is unresolved. This CDR3 is built from 14 residues. Germline CDR1 is SGHRS and CDR2 is YFSETQ. V was pared by 0 bases and J by 1 base, with 7 bases between. CDR3 amino acids: CASSLAPGNTEAFF. The CDR3, as DNA: TGCGCCAGCAGCTTGGCCCCTGGGAACACTGAAGCTTTCTTT. Combining the CDR3 with reference TRBV5-1 and TRBJ1-1 gives the whole variable domain KAGVTQTPRYLIKTRGQQVTLSCSPISGHRSVSWYQQTPGQGLQFLFEYFSETQRNKGNFPGRFSGRQFSNSRSEMNVSTLELGDSALYLCASSLAPGNTEAFFGQGTRLTVV.

This clone has a handful of counts. The chain carries TRBV3-1 (or the pseudogene TRBV3-2) and TRBJ1-1; 8 bases agree with TRBD1. Germline CDR1 reads LGHDT; CDR2 reads YNNKEL (reference sequence). The V and J ends lost 0 bases and 11 bases, in that order; junction bases with no gene match: 11. The CDR3 runs to 15 residues. As DNA, the CDR3 is TGTGCCAGCAGCCAAGATCAGGACAGGGATGGTAGGGCTTTCTTT. Protein sequence: CASSQDQDRDGRAFF.

V is TRBV20-1 and J is TRBJ1-1; D call uncertain. The CDR3 spans 11 residues. The V end lost 5 bases, the J end lost 10 bases, and 14 bases lay between the germline ends. Germline CDR1 reads DFQATT; CDR2 reads SNEGSKA (reference sequence). CDR3 amino acids: CSAETSGRAFF. In DNA, the CDR3 is TGCAGTGCTGAAACCTCGGGTAGAGCTTTCTTT.

V gene TRBV18 combines with J gene TRBJ2-7, with D tentatively TRBD1 or TRBD2 (5 bases each). Trimming took 0 bases from V and 4 from J, leaving 10 bases between them. Germline loops: CDR1 KGHSH, CDR2 LQKENI. The CDR3 runs to 14 residues. For the CDR3, the DNA is TGTGCCAGCTCACCACCGGGGGTGGAGTACGAGCAGTACTTC. Its translation is CASSPPGVEYEQYF.

The chain is built from TRBV5-4 and TRBJ2-6; possible D gene TRBD2, 5 bases. This CDR3 region has 17 residues. V was trimmed by 3 bases and J by 3 bases, leaving 16 bases between them. The germline CDR1 and CDR2 sequences are SGHNT and YYREEE (reference sequence). DNA of the CDR3: TGTGCCAGCAGCTCTTTTCTGGGAGTTCATGGGGCCAACGTCCTGACTTTC. This sequence encodes CASSSFLGVHGANVLTF. Variable domain in full (rest from reference TRBV5-4 and TRBJ2-6): ETGVTQSPTHLIKTRGQQVTLRCSSQSGHNTVSWYQQALGQGPQFIFQYYREEENGRGNFPPRFSGLQFPNYSSELNVNALELDDSALYLCASSSFLGVHGANVLTFGAGSRLTVL.

Here the CDR3 DNA reads TGCGCCAGCAGCTTGGGGTCGTTGGGCTCCTATAATTCACCCCTCCACTTT. Its translation is CASSLGSLGSYNSPLHF. The chain has TRBV5-1 and TRBJ1-6; D is undetermined. This CDR3 is built from 17 residues. Trimming took 0 bases from V and 0 from J, leaving 10 bases between them. CDR1 and CDR2 (germline): SGHRS, YFSETQ.

Written as DNA, the CDR3 is TGTGCCAGCAGCCCCCCCCCGAAAGGGTTCTCCTACGAGCAGTACTTC. Protein product: CASSPPPKGFSYEQYF. The chain carries TRBV5-5 and TRBJ2-7; D gene unclear. The V gene lost 4 bases and the J gene lost 0 bases, with 17 bases spanning the gap. This CDR3 region has 16 residues. Germline V gene data show CDR1 as SGHKS and CDR2 as YYEKEE (reference sequence). The full variable domain, completed using reference TRBV5-5 and TRBJ2-7, is DAGVTQSPTHLIKTRGQQVTLRCSPISGHKSVSWYQQVLGQGPQFIFQYYEKEERGRGNFPDRFSARQFPNYSSELNVNALLLGDSALYLCASSPPPKGFSYEQYFGPGTRLTVT.

The chain uses TRBV24-1 and TRBJ2-3; 12 bases line up with TRBD1. The junction had 7 bases not matched to a gene; V was cut back by 4 bases and J by 3 bases. This CDR3 comprises 17 residues. CDR1 and CDR2 from the germline V gene are KGHDR and SFDVKD. The CDR3 protein is CATSDSRDRGPTDTQYF. DNA of the CDR3: TGTGCCACCAGTGACTCCCGGGACAGGGGGCCGACAGATACGCAGTATTTT.

The chain carries TRBV3-1 (or the pseudogene TRBV3-2) and TRBJ1-1; D not resolved. This CDR3 is built from 14 residues. In germline, CDR1 is LGHDT, CDR2 YNNKEL (reference sequence). V dropped 0 bases and J dropped 6 bases, with 11 bases sitting between them. The DNA of the CDR3 is TGTGCCAGCAGCCAAGAAAGAATAATGGCTGAAGCTTTCTTT. It encodes CASSQERIMAEAFF.

This chain uses TRBV5-1 with TRBJ1-1; D is unresolved. The germline CDR1 and CDR2 sequences are SGHRS and YFSETQ. The CDR3 has 13 amino acids. Deletions cut 0 bases from V and 2 bases from J, with 5 bases between. CDR3 protein: CASSLDTNTEAFF. The DNA for the CDR3 is TGCGCCAGCAGCTTGGACACTAACACTGAAGCTTTCTTT. Full variable domain (missing parts from reference TRBV5-1 and TRBJ1-1): KAGVTQTPRYLIKTRGQQVTLSCSPISGHRSVSWYQQTPGQGLQFLFEYFSETQRNKGNFPGRFSGRQFSNSRSEMNVSTLELGDSALYLCASSLDTNTEAFFGQGTRLTVV.

This chain uses TRBV5-1 with TRBJ1-6, with TRBD1 matching 9 bases. Germline lookup yields CDR1 SGHRS and CDR2 YFSETQ. Germline trimming cut 2 bases from V and 10 bases from J; bases unmatched to any gene: 7. This CDR3 is 15 amino acids long. The CDR3 reads CASSFVDRGESPLHF. CDR3 coding DNA: TGCGCCAGCAGCTTCGTTGACAGGGGGGAATCACCCCTCCACTTT.